Below, 3 T cell receptor beta chains from the same sample are listed, as sequenced in a study of sequential checkpoint blockade in melanoma. Some clones are missing from TCRdb's copy, which holds only in-frame ones; the method was immunoSEQ multiplex PCR. The data contain 25,000 to 30,000 clones, 75% to 85% of them seen just once; the ten biggest clones take up about a sixth. Indicated treatment: randomized to nivolumab then ipilimumab (arm A) or the reverse (arm B). The sample was CD8+ T cells sorted from blood (inferred from file names), taken from a patient given nivolumab and ipilimumab in sequence. All receptors derive from a human donor with melanoma.

The CDR3 loop reads CASGLPQQNTEAFF. CDR3 in DNA: TGTGCTAGTGGTTTGCCCCAACAGAACACTGAAGCTTTCTTT. The rearrangement joins TRBV12-5 to TRBJ1-1; D not certain. The CDR3 runs to 14 residues. Deletions cut 2 bases from V and 1 base from J, with 8 bases between. CDR1 and CDR2 from the germline V gene are LGHNT and FRNRAP.

In its sample, this clone was seen once. This chain joins TRBV4-2 and TRBJ2-2; 12 nucleotides align to TRBD2. Unmatched junction bases numbered 6, after V lost 0 bases and J lost 10 bases. In germline, CDR1 is LGHNA, CDR2 YNFKEQ. The CDR3 totals 16 residues. For the CDR3, the DNA is TGTGCCAGCAGCCAAGAGGCGAGACTAGCGGGGGTGGAGCTGTTTTTT. Its protein is CASSQEARLAGVELFF.

The V and J genes are TRBV4-2 and TRBJ1-2, with D unclear. Trimming removed 1 base at V and 4 bases at J, with 7 bases between. The CDR3 sequence is 13 residues long. Germline V gives CDR1 LGHNA, CDR2 YNFKEQ. Here the CDR3 reads CASSQGGFYGYTF. CDR3 in DNA: TGTGCCAGCAGCCAAGGAGGGTTCTATGGCTACACCTTC.